Shown below are 18 T cell receptor beta chains from a single sample sequenced in a study of CD8+ T cells in alopecia areata. RNA, once extracted, was reverse transcribed into cDNA for use as the sequencing template. Sequenced by immunoSEQ multiplex PCR; TCRdb stores in-frame clones only, minus some. In the table there are approximately 98,000 clones, under 60% of which are singletons. The sequenced sample consisted of NKG2D-low CD8+ T cells sorted from blood. The source of these receptors is a human donor with alopecia areata.

The chain couples TRBV29-1 to TRBJ2-3, with 9 nucleotides matching TRBD2. The CDR3 loop spans 13 amino acids. CDR1 and CDR2 (germline): SQVTM, ANQGSEA. The V segment lost 5 bases and the J segment 7 bases; nucleotides outside the gene matches: 7. CDR3 nucleotide sequence: TGCAGCGTTACTGCGGGAGGGCGGTATACGCAGTATTTT. This translates into CSVTAGGRYTQYF.

J is TRBJ2-3 and V is TRBV19; D gene unclear. This CDR3 comprises 14 residues. Trimming took 6 bases from V and 1 from J, leaving 11 bases between them. CDR1 and CDR2 (germline): LNHDA, SQIVND (reference sequence). CDR3 DNA: TGTGCCAGTAGGAACCTCCGTGGCACAGATACGCAGTATTTT. This translates into CASRNLRGTDTQYF.

About this clone itself: One end of the junction fails to match germline, which may point to a read error. V and J are TRBV13 and TRBJ2-1; 10 bases match TRBD2. The CDR3 runs 13 residues. Germline V gene lookup returns CDR1 PRHDT and CDR2 FYEKMQ (reference sequence). The CDR3 sequence is CATSSLAGEEQFF. The CDR3 region has the DNA TGTGCCACCAGCAGTCTAGCGGGAGAGGAGCAGTTCTTC.

V and J are TRBV9 and TRBJ2-1, with D perhaps TRBD2 (6 bases). Trimming removed 3 bases from V and 3 bases from J, with 16 bases in between. In germline, CDR1 is SGDLS, CDR2 YYNGEE. The CDR3 has 16 amino acids. In DNA, the CDR3 is TGTGCCAGCAGCGAGGGAGGTAGCGGACTCTACAATGAGCAGTTCTTC. Its protein is CASSEGGSGLYNEQFF.

This sequence joins TRBV28 and TRBJ2-7; 9 bases agree with TRBD1. V shed 4 bases, J shed 3 bases, and the junction held 7 bases outside the gene matches. The CDR3 sequence is 15 residues long. CDR1 and CDR2 from the germline V gene are MDHEN and SYDVKM. As DNA, the CDR3 is TGTGCCAGCAGTTCACCCGGGACAGGGAGCTACGAGCAGTACTTC. It specifies CASSSPGTGSYEQYF.

The chain recombines TRBV6-1 with TRBJ1-5; D gene unclear. The germline V gene encodes CDR1 MNHNS and CDR2 SASEGT. The CDR3 has 16 residues. The V end was cut by 1 base, the J end by 2 bases, with 12 bases between. CDR3 DNA: TGTGCCAGCAGTGAAGACGGACCAGTCGGCAATCAGCCCCAGCATTTT. Its protein is CASSEDGPVGNQPQHF.

The V gene is TRBV7-3, the J gene TRBJ2-1; D gene uncertain. There are 13 residues in the CDR3. The germline CDR1 and CDR2 sequences are SGHTA and FQGTGA. V was clipped by 1 base and J by 4 bases, with 5 bases between them. Here the CDR3 DNA reads TGTGCCAGCAGCTTAATCGGGTACAATGAGCAGTTCTTC. Translation gives CASSLIGYNEQFF.

The table lists this clone with a few counts. V and J are TRBV10-3 and TRBJ2-7, with TRBD2 identical over 11 bases. This CDR3 contains 17 residues. With V trimmed by 3 bases and J by 2 bases, 9 bases remained unmatched. Germline V gives CDR1 ENHRY, CDR2 SYGVKD. CDR3 nucleotide sequence: TGTGCCATCAGTGATTACCGGACTAGCGGGCCCGCCTACGAGCAGTACTTC. This gives the protein CAISDYRTSGPAYEQYF.

The V gene is TRBV20-1, the J gene TRBJ1-2, with D unclear. This CDR3 is built from 10 residues. Between the trimmed V and J ends, which lost 6 bases and 4 bases, there was a span of 6 bases. The germline V gene encodes CDR1 DFQATT and CDR2 SNEGSKA (reference sequence). The CDR3: CSAPTYGYTF. The CDR3 DNA reads as TGCAGTGCACCCACCTATGGCTACACCTTC.

The chain couples TRBV7-9 to TRBJ2-1, with D possibly being TRBD1 (5 bases). Germline CDR1 SEHNR, CDR2 FQNEAQ (reference sequence). The CDR3 contains 15 residues. V lost 6 bases to trimming and J lost 6 bases, with 18 bases between them. CDR3 DNA: TGTGCCAGCAGATTCCCCGCAGGGTCTATCAATGAGCAGTTCTTC. It encodes CASRFPAGSINEQFF.

This clone was seen a handful of times. The rearrangement joins TRBV29-1 to TRBJ2-5, with unresolved D. Trimming pared 3 bases from V and 1 base from J, leaving 0 bases between. Germline lookup yields CDR1 SQVTM and CDR2 ANQGSEA. This CDR3 region has 10 residues. CDR3 DNA: TGCAGCGTTGACCAAGAGACCCAGTACTTC. Its translation: CSVDQETQYF.

This CDR3 reads CSVLLNTEAFF. DNA for the CDR3: TGCAGCGTTCTTCTGAACACTGAAGCTTTCTTT. The gene calls are TRBV29-1 and TRBJ1-1; no reliable D call. Trimming removed 5 bases at V and 0 bases at J, with 4 bases between. The length of the CDR3 is 11 residues. Germline V gene data show CDR1 as SQVTM and CDR2 as ANQGSEA.

This chain links TRBV5-1 with TRBJ1-2; tentatively, D is TRBD1 (5 bases). Trimming cost V 0 bases and J 0 bases, with 12 bases left between them. The CDR3 spans 16 residues. Germline CDR1 SGHRS, CDR2 YFSETQ. CDR3 nucleotide sequence: TGCGCCAGCAGCTTGGATATAGGGGAAGCTAACTATGGCTACACCTTC. Residues: CASSLDIGEANYGYTF.

This clone was observed a few times. The V call is TRBV2, the J call TRBJ2-3; D may be TRBD1 (6 bases). V gave up 4 bases and J gave up 3 bases, with 20 bases separating them. The CDR3 is 17 amino acids. CDR1 and CDR2 (germline): SNHLY, FYNNEI. The CDR3 reads CASSGPTQGRGTDTQYF. The CDR3 DNA follows: TGTGCCAGCAGTGGCCCCACACAGGGTAGAGGGACAGATACGCAGTATTTT.

J is TRBJ2-5 and V is TRBV7-3, with 9 nucleotides matching TRBD2. V dropped 3 bases and J dropped 4; count of bases not matched to a gene: 3. CDR3 length: 14 residues. CDR1 and CDR2 from the germline V gene are SGHTA and FQGTGA. The DNA of the CDR3 is TGTGCCAGCAGCTTGGGCGGGAGGGGAGAGACCCAGTACTTC. Protein product: CASSLGGRGETQYF.

The chain has TRBV7-9 and TRBJ2-1; TRBD2 might be the D (6 bases). The CDR3 runs 15 residues. V lost 4 bases and J 5 bases, leaving 15 bases between the germline ends. Looked up from germline, CDR1 is SEHNR and CDR2 is FQNEAQ (reference sequence). The CDR3 spells CASSSPGLNDNEQFF. CDR3 coding DNA: TGTGCCAGCAGCTCCCCGGGACTCAACGACAATGAGCAGTTCTTC.

The chain links TRBV19 to TRBJ1-2; D is undetermined. V was shortened by 6 bases and J by 4 bases, with 9 bases between the two germline ends. The CDR3 contains 12 residues. In germline, CDR1 is LNHDA, CDR2 SQIVND (reference sequence). The CDR3 here is CASRDGPYGYTF. The CDR3 nucleotides read TGTGCCAGTAGAGACGGTCCCTATGGCTACACCTTC.

The V and J genes are TRBV27 and TRBJ1-5; 7 nucleotides align to TRBD1. Looked up from germline, CDR1 is MNHEY and CDR2 is SMNVEV (reference sequence). The CDR3 is 14 amino acids. Losses at the gene ends were 6 bases for V and 4 bases for J; bases not matched to a gene: 6. This chain's CDR3 is CASSYGTANQPQHF. CDR3 coding DNA: TGTGCCAGCAGCTATGGGACAGCTAATCAGCCCCAGCATTTT.